This T cell receptor beta chain derives from a study of cytomegalovirus exposure and HLA in healthy donors. V lost 0 bases and J lost 1, with 10 bases in between. CDR3 size: 15 residues. Germline V CDR1 and CDR2: SGHTA, FQGNSA. PCR used 60 Vbeta primers and 13 Jbeta primers. This table comes from immunoSEQ multiplex PCR, and its TCRdb copy is limited to in-frame clones, with some not included. The profile shows about 150,000 clones, around 72% of them singletons. The rearrangement joins TRBV7-2 to TRBJ2-7; D is perhaps TRBD1 (5 bases). This sequence originates from a man aged 40-49 years in good health and CMV-seronegative. What was sequenced was PBMCs. In nucleotides, the CDR3 is TGTGCCAGCAGCTTAGCGCAGGGCCTTTCCTACGAGCAGTACTTC. Its translation is CASSLAQGLSYEQYF. The entire variable domain, with the rest obtained from reference TRBV7-2 and TRBJ2-7, is as follows: GAGVSQSPSNKVTEKGKDVELRCDPISGHTALYWYRQSLGQGLEFLIYFQGNSAPDKSGLPSDRFSAERTGGSVSTLTIQRTQQEDSAVYLCASSLAQGLSYEQYFGPGTRLTVT.